One and the same sample provided the 22 T cell receptor beta chains below, sequenced in a study of OX40 agonist ivuxolimab in advanced cancers. Repertoires were generated with immunoSEQ multiplex PCR, while TCRdb's copy carries only in-frame clones and drops some. This sample has about 90,000 clones, with about 90% found just once. The input for sequencing was CD4+ or CD8+ T cells sorted from blood, taken in a trial of the OX40 agonist ivuxolimab. These receptors were collected from an adult with an advanced solid tumor such as melanoma, head and neck, liver or kidney cancer.

The chain combines TRBV6-5 with TRBJ1-1, with D perhaps matching TRBD1 (5 bases). V was trimmed by 2 bases and J by 5 bases, leaving 18 bases between them. This CDR3 is 16 amino acids long. Germline V gives CDR1 MNHEY, CDR2 SVGAGI. CDR3 in amino acids: CASSYGTNFAGTEAFF. The CDR3 nucleotides are TGTGCCAGCAGTTACGGGACTAACTTCGCGGGGACTGAAGCTTTCTTT.

This clone appeared a single time. The DNA of the CDR3 is TGTGCCAGCGGGAGTCGGGGGGATGAGCAGTTCTTC. This encodes CASGSRGDEQFF. V and J are TRBV28 and TRBJ2-1; 7 bases map to TRBD2. Losses at the gene ends were 8 bases for V and 8 bases for J; bases not matched to a gene: 6. Germline V gene data show CDR1 as MDHEN and CDR2 as SYDVKM. This CDR3 comprises 12 residues.

The chain couples TRBV4-1 to TRBJ2-1, with 10 bases matching TRBD2. The V and J ends lost 2 bases and 5 bases, in that order; junction bases with no gene match: 3. Germline values: CDR1 MGHRA, CDR2 YSYEKL. CDR3 length: 15 residues. This CDR3 is CASSQLAGANNEQFF. CDR3 bases: TGCGCCAGCAGCCAACTAGCGGGAGCGAACAATGAGCAGTTCTTC.

The chain recombines TRBV18 with TRBJ1-4; weak D call: TRBD1 (5 bases). Between the trimmed V and J ends, which lost 4 bases and 7 bases, there was a span of 10 bases. The CDR3 is 13 amino acids. Germline values: CDR1 KGHSH, CDR2 LQKENI. The CDR3 coding sequence is TGTGCCAGCTCACGAGGGACGGCTGAAAAACTGTTTTTT. Translated, it gives CASSRGTAEKLFF.

V and J are TRBV7-2 and TRBJ2-7; 8 bases fit TRBD1. The V and J ends lost 4 bases and 5 bases, in that order; junction bases with no gene match: 10. CDR3 length: 15 residues. Per the germline V gene, CDR1 is SGHTA and CDR2 is FQGNSA. The CDR3 DNA reads as TGTGCCAGCAGCTCCCAGGCCGGGACAGGCCACGAGCAGTACTTC. It is translated as CASSSQAGTGHEQYF. Complete variable domain (other parts from reference TRBV7-2 and TRBJ2-7): GAGVSQSPSNKVTEKGKDVELRCDPISGHTALYWYRQSLGQGLEFLIYFQGNSAPDKSGLPSDRFSAERTGGSVSTLTIQRTQQEDSAVYLCASSSQAGTGHEQYFGPGTRLTVT.

The V and J genes are TRBV7-8 and TRBJ1-6; D remains unclear. V was cut by 1 base and J by 7 bases, with 11 bases left in between. CDR1 SGHVS and CDR2 FQNEAQ come from the germline V gene. The CDR3 has 15 amino acids. In nucleotides, the CDR3 is TGTGCCAGCAGCTTAGGGCCGGGGATCAATTCACCCCTCCACTTT. Residues: CASSLGPGINSPLHF. Using reference TRBV7-8 and TRBJ1-6 for the parts outside the CDR3, the full variable domain is GAGVSQSPRYKVAKRGQDVALRCDPISGHVSLFWYQQALGQGPEFLTYFQNEAQLDKSGLPSDRFFAERPEGSVSTLKIQRTQQEDSAVYLCASSLGPGINSPLHFGNGTRLTVT.

The chain recombines TRBV9 with TRBJ2-1; tentatively, D is TRBD1 (6 bases). The CDR3 is 18 residues long. Germline V gives CDR1 SGDLS, CDR2 YYNGEE. Trimming removed 4 bases from V and 0 bases from J, with 20 bases in between. CDR3 sequence: CASSPSQVQGPSYNEQFF. CDR3 nucleotides: TGTGCCAGCAGCCCCAGTCAGGTACAGGGACCCTCCTACAATGAGCAGTTCTTC. Using reference TRBV9 and TRBJ2-1 for the parts outside the CDR3, the full variable domain is DSGVTQTPKHLITATGQRVTLRCSPRSGDLSVYWYQQSLDQGLQFLIQYYNGEERAKGNILERFSAQQFPDLHSELNLSSLELGDSALYFCASSPSQVQGPSYNEQFFGPGTRLTVL.

The gene calls are TRBV28 and TRBJ1-1; the D is unclear. Germline lookup yields CDR1 MDHEN and CDR2 SYDVKM. The CDR3 length is 13 residues. Trimming took off 6 bases at V and 4 bases at J, with 12 bases between the two ends. Here the CDR3 reads CASRWTRSTEAFF. The CDR3 DNA reads as TGTGCCAGCAGATGGACCCGGAGCACTGAAGCTTTCTTT.

The chain employs TRBV10-2 and TRBJ1-4; no reliable D call. The CDR3 extends over 17 amino acids. In germline, CDR1 is WSHSY, CDR2 SAAADI. Trimming shortened V by 0 bases and J by 8 bases, and 19 bases separated the two germline ends. CDR3 residues: CASSESKPGARREKLFF. For the CDR3, the DNA is TGCGCCAGCAGTGAGTCAAAACCGGGCGCCCGGCGGGAAAAACTGTTTTTT.

The rearrangement uses TRBV5-6 and TRBJ1-5; 7 bases fit TRBD1. The CDR3 length is 15 residues. CDR1 and CDR2 from the germline V gene are SGHDT and YYEEEE. V was pared by 4 bases and J by 0 bases, with 4 bases of the junction left unmatched. CDR3 coding DNA: TGTGCCAGCAGCGTGGGACAGAATAGCAATCAGCCCCAGCATTTT. Translation gives CASSVGQNSNQPQHF. Together with reference TRBV5-6 and TRBJ1-5, the CDR3 gives the full variable domain: DAGVTQSPTHLIKTRGQQVTLRCSPKSGHDTVSWYQQALGQGPQFIFQYYEEEERQRGNFPDRFSGHQFPNYSSELNVNALLLGDSALYLCASSVGQNSNQPQHFGDGTRLSIL.

This chain links TRBV6-1 with TRBJ2-7, with D perhaps TRBD1 or TRBD2 (5 bases each). The CDR3 covers 14 residues. Germline lookup yields CDR1 MNHNS and CDR2 SASEGT. With 3 bases removed from V and 4 bases from J, the gap between germline ends came to 13 bases. The CDR3, as DNA: TGTGCCAGCAGTGAGGGACCCCTCGGATACGAGCAGTACTTC. Translation: CASSEGPLGYEQYF.

The V and J genes are TRBV5-1 and TRBJ1-1, with a possible D match to TRBD1 (5 bases). CDR1 and CDR2 from the germline V gene are SGHRS and YFSETQ. V was trimmed by 0 bases and J by 0 bases, leaving 12 bases between them. The CDR3 has 16 residues. The CDR3 loop is CASSLVTSGLNTEAFF. CDR3 DNA: TGCGCCAGCAGCTTGGTCACTTCAGGGTTGAACACTGAAGCTTTCTTT.

V usage is TRBV7-6 and J usage is TRBJ2-5; D gene unclear. With 2 bases removed from V and 1 base from J, the gap between germline ends came to 14 bases. There are 16 residues in the CDR3. Germline CDR1 reads SGHVS; CDR2 reads FNYEAQ. DNA of the CDR3: TGTGCCAGCAGCTTAAGCAGGATTTTATTCCAAGAGACCCAGTACTTC. Protein product: CASSLSRILFQETQYF.

J is TRBJ2-7 and V is TRBV2, with no clear D. Germline V lookup: CDR1 SNHLY, CDR2 FYNNEI. The CDR3 loop spans 11 amino acids. Trimming cost V 8 bases and J 4 bases, with 9 bases left between them. Here the CDR3 reads CASRTLYEQYF. The CDR3 nucleotides read TGTGCCAGCCGAACATTATACGAGCAGTACTTC.

The V gene is TRBV28, the J gene TRBJ1-1; TRBD1 matches 7 bases. The CDR3 has 18 amino acids. The ends lost 7 bases at V and 3 bases at J; junction bases unmatched: 20. CDR1 and CDR2 from the germline V gene are MDHEN and SYDVKM. This CDR3 is CASTSFVGTATGHTEAFF. CDR3 nucleotide sequence: TGTGCCAGCACCTCGTTTGTTGGGACAGCCACCGGTCACACTGAAGCTTTCTTT.

The chain combines TRBV7-2 with TRBJ2-1, with 7 bases that match TRBD2. V was clipped by 1 base and J by 6 bases; unmatched bases: 6. Germline V gives CDR1 SGHTA, CDR2 FQGNSA. The CDR3 covers 15 residues. CDR3 nucleotide sequence: TGTGCCAGCAGCTTAGAGGCGGGAGTGGGCAATGAGCAGTTCTTC. Translated: CASSLEAGVGNEQFF. Variable domain in full (rest from reference TRBV7-2 and TRBJ2-1): GAGVSQSPSNKVTEKGKDVELRCDPISGHTALYWYRQSLGQGLEFLIYFQGNSAPDKSGLPSDRFSAERTGGSVSTLTIQRTQQEDSAVYLCASSLEAGVGNEQFFGPGTRLTVL.

The rearrangement joins TRBV2 to TRBJ1-6; 7 nucleotides line up with TRBD1. The V segment lost 6 bases and the J segment 7 bases; nucleotides outside the gene matches: 3. This CDR3 has 13 residues. Germline CDR1 is SNHLY and CDR2 is FYNNEI. The CDR3 region has the DNA TGTGCCAGCAGGGGACAGCTGAATTCACCCCTCCACTTT. This sequence encodes CASRGQLNSPLHF.

The chain is built from TRBV5-6 and TRBJ1-5; no clear D gene. Germline V gene sequence: CDR1 SGHDT, CDR2 YYEEEE. The ends were cut back, 4 bases at V and 1 base at J, with 9 bases in the middle. The CDR3 is 14 residues long. CDR3 sequence reads: CASSPGGSNQPQHF. As DNA, the CDR3 is TGTGCCAGCAGCCCCGGCGGGAGCAATCAGCCCCAGCATTTT.

The chain carries TRBV28 and TRBJ2-7; 10 bases line up with TRBD2. V was pared by 6 bases and J by 6 bases, with 5 bases of the junction left unmatched. Germline CDR1 MDHEN, CDR2 SYDVKM. The CDR3 length is 13 residues. This CDR3 reads CASRGSGRIEQYF. As DNA, the CDR3 is TGTGCCAGCAGAGGTAGCGGGAGGATCGAGCAGTACTTC.

The gene calls are TRBV9 and TRBJ2-5, with D maybe TRBD2 (6 bases). The V and J ends lost 0 bases and 4 bases respectively, with 16 bases between them. The germline V gene has CDR1 SGDLS and CDR2 YYNGEE. The CDR3 length is 16 residues. CDR3 sequence: CASSVGHGGTGETQYF. The CDR3 DNA follows: TGTGCCAGCAGCGTAGGACATGGCGGGACGGGAGAGACCCAGTACTTC.

This chain connects TRBV14 to TRBJ2-1; D is unresolved. Between the trimmed V and J ends, which lost 3 bases and 9 bases, there was a span of 12 bases. Germline CDR1 reads SGHDN; CDR2 reads FVKESK. This CDR3 comprises 13 residues. The DNA of the CDR3 is TGTGCCAGCAGCCAGGCTCTAGTGGTTGAGCAGTTCTTC. This sequence encodes CASSQALVVEQFF.

This clone appeared a single time. The chain is built from TRBV7-6 and TRBJ2-7, with TRBD2 as a possible D gene (6 bases). The germline gives CDR1 SGHVS, CDR2 FNYEAQ. The CDR3 totals 15 residues. The V end lost 2 bases, the J end lost 0 bases, and 11 bases lay between the germline ends. The CDR3 DNA reads as TGTGCCAGCAGCTTACTCGCGGGAATCTCCTACGAGCAGTACTTC. Translated, it gives CASSLLAGISYEQYF.